This T cell receptor (beta chain) was captured by sequencing in a study of blood T cells in healthy people across ages. A remark on this clonotype: Its antigen is as yet unknown.

The V and J ends lost 6 bases and 8 bases, in that order; junction bases with no gene match: 11. Germline V gene lookup returns CDR1 MNHEY and CDR2 SVGEGT. The CDR3 consists of 14 residues. General study points: Among T cells, TCR beta diversity per million cells dropped roughly linearly as age rose. Strong correlation was found linking TCR beta diversity to naive T cell percentage. Both naive CD4+ cell counts and diversity were greater in long-lived donors than in aged donors.

Sample-barcoded 5' priming and a J-beta primer mix drove a second PCR of about 7 to 11 cycles. Each CDR3 protein is one row after TCRdb ran MiXCR on the 5' RACE reads. The sample has some 1.7 million distinct CDR3 sequences; 28% are singletons. Each donor was a healthy Caucasian individual from Russia, aged roughly 6 to 95. Sequenced: blood. This TCR was recovered from a woman between 25 and 40 years old in good health. The rearrangement uses TRBV6-2 or TRBV6-3 and TRBJ1-2; 8 positions match TRBD1. Here the CDR3 DNA reads TGTGCCAGCAGGGACTTCGGGACAGGTCGAGGCTACACCTTC. Translation: CASRDFGTGRGYTF.